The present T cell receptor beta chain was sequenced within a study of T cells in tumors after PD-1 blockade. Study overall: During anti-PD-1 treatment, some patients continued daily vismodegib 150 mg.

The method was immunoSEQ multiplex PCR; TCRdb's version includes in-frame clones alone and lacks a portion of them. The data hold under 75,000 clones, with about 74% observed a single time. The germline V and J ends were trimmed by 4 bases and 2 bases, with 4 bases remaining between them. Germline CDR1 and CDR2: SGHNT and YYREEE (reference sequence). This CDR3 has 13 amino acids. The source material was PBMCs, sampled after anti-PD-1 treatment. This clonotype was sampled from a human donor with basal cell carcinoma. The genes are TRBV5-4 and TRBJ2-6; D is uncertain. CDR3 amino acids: CASSVPGANVLTF. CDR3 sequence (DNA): TGTGCCAGCAGCGTCCCTGGGGCCAACGTCCTGACTTTC.